This T cell receptor beta chain derives from a study of blood T cell repertoires in COVID-19. In the source study's methods: Reference gene primer amplification yielded estimated nucleated cell counts. TCRdb keeps only in-frame clones here, not all; method: immunoSEQ multiplex PCR. For V, J and clone size, that table is used; D and trimming come from the DNA. Among 300,000 to 450,000 clones listed, more than 70% were seen once. Deletions cut 9 bases from V and 5 bases from J, with 16 bases between. The germline V gene encodes CDR1 LNHDA and CDR2 SQIVND (reference sequence). The CDR3 covers 14 residues.

The clonotype was recovered from a young woman with COVID-19, enrolled during active disease. J is TRBJ2-2 and V is TRBV19; tentative D call: TRBD1 (5 bases). What was sequenced was peripheral blood. This CDR3 reads CASHWTSRTGELFF. CDR3 nucleotide sequence: TGTGCCAGCCACTGGACATCCCGAACCGGGGAGCTGTTTTTT.